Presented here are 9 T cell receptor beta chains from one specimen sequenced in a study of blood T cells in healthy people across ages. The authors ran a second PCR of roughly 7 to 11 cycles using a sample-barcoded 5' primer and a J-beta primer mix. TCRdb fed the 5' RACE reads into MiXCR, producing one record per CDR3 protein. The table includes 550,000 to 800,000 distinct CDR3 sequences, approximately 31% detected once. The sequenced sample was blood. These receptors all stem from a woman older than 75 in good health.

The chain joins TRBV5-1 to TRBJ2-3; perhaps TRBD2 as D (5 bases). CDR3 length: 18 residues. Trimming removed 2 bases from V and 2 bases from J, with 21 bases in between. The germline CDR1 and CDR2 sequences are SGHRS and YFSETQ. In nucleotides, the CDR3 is TGCGCCAGCAGCTTCTATGCCTCTCTCCAGCGGAACACAGATACGCAGTATTTT. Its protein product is CASSFYASLQRNTDTQYF.

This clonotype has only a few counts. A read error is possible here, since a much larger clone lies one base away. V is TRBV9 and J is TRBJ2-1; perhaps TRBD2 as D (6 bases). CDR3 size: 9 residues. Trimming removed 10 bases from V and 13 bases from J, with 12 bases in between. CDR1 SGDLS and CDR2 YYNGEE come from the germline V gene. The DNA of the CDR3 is TGTGCCGTACGGGAGACCCAGTTCTTC. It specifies CAVRETQFF. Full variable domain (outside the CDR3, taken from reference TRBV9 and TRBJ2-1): DSGVTQTPKHLITATGQRVTLRCSPRSGDLSVYWYQQSLDQGLQFLIQYYNGEERAKGNILERFSAQQFPDLHSELNLSSLELGDSALYFCAVRETQFFGPGTRLTVL.

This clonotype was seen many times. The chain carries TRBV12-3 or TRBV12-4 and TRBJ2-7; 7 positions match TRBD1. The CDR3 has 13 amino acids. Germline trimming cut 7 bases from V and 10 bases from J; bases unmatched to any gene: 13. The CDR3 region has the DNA TGTGCCAGCACCATTAGGGACAGACCGGAACAGTACTTC. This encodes CASTIRDRPEQYF.

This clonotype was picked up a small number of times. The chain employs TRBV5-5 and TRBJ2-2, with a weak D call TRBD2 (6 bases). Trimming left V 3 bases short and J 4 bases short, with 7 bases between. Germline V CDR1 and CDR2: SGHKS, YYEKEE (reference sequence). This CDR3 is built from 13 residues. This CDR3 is CASSWGLTGELFF. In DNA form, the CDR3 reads TGTGCCAGCAGCTGGGGACTCACCGGGGAGCTGTTTTTT.

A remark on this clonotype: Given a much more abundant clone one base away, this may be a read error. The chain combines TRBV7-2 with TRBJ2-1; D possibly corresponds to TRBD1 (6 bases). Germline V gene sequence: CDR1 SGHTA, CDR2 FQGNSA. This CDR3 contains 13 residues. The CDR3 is CASSPRRDNEQLF. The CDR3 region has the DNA TGTGCCAGCAGCCCCCGTAGGGACAATGAGCAGCTCTTC.

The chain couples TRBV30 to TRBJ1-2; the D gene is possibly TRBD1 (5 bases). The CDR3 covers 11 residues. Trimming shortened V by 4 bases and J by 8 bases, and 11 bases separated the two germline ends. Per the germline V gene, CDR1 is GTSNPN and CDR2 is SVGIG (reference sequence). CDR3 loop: CAWTGRDGYTF. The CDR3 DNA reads TGTGCCTGGACAGGACGGGACGGCTACACCTTC.

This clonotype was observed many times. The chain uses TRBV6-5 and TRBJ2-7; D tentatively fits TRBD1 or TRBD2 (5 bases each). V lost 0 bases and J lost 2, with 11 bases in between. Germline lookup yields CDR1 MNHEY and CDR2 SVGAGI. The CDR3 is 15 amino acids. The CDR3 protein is CASSYSVGETYEQYF. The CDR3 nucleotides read TGTGCCAGCAGTTACTCGGTGGGGGAAACCTACGAGCAGTACTTC.

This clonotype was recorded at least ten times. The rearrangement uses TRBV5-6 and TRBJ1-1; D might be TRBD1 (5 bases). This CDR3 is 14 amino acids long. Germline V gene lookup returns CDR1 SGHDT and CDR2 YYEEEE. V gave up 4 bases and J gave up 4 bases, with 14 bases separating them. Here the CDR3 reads CASSPRVGSTEAFF. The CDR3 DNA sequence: TGTGCCAGCAGCCCCAGGGTTGGATCCACTGAAGCTTTCTTT.

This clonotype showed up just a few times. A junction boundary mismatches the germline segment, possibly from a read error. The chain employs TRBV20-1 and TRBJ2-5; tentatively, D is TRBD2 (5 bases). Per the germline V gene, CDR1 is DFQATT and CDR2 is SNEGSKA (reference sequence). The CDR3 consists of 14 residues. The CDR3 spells CGARDKRRGETQYF. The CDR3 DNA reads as TGCGGTGCTAGAGATAAGCGTCGAGGGGAGACCCAGTACTTC.